This is a list of T cell receptor beta chains from one sample in a study of blood T cell repertoires in COVID-19. The data were produced by immunoSEQ multiplex PCR, yet TCRdb's version contains in-frame clones alone and is incomplete. The table lists hundreds of thousands of clones, 70% to 90% of them singletons. Specimen: peripheral blood. These receptor sequences come from a woman aged 55-70 years with COVID-19, enrolled during active disease. CDR3s include the opening cysteine and the closing phenylalanine or tryptophan. A D gene is named only where the DNA matches it firmly. Rows give clone size only sometimes, using once, few, many, or a class for an expanded clone.

NA	TRBJ1-1	NA	TRBV5-1	TGCGCCAGCAGAATATGGAGCATGAACACTGAAGCTTTCTTT	CASRIWSMNTEAFF
few	TRBJ2-7	TRBD1	TRBV9	TGTGCCAGCAGCACCACCGGGACAGGCTACGAGCAGTACTTC	CASSTTGTGYEQYF
NA	TRBJ1-4	NA	TRBV28	TGTGCCAGCAGCCTCGAAGGGGATGAAAAACTGTTTTTT	CASSLEGDEKLFF
NA	TRBJ2-5	NA	TRBV3-1/TRBV3-2	TGTGCCAGCAGCCAAGATGTGGGGGCGCGGTGGAGAGAGACCCAGTACTTC	CASSQDVGARWRETQYF
NA	TRBJ2-3	NA	TRBV3-1/TRBV3-2	TGTGCCAGCAGCCAAGGTAGCTCCTCGGTGGGTACGCAGTATTTT	CASSQGSSSVGTQYF
NA	TRBJ2-5	TRBD2	TRBV7-3	TGTGCCAGCAGCTTAAGTTCTAGCGGGCGGGAGACCCAGTACTTC	CASSLSSSGRETQYF
once	TRBJ1-1	TRBD1	TRBV4-2	TGTGCCAGCAGCCGAACGGGACAGCCAAACACTGAAGCTTTCTTT	CASSRTGQPNTEAFF
NA	TRBJ2-4	NA	TRBV28	TGTGCCAGCAGTTTTAGGGGCCTCTTTAACTTC	CASSFRGLFNF
NA	TRBJ2-5	NA	TRBV11-2	TGTGCCAGCAGCTTAGGGCAGAGGGAGACCCAGTACTTC	CASSLGQRETQYF
once	TRBJ1-1	NA	TRBV3-1/TRBV3-2	TGTGCCAGCAGCCGCAGGGGCCAAGGGAACACTGAAGCTTTCTTT	CASSRRGQGNTEAFF
NA	TRBJ1-1	NA	TRBV6-5	TGTGCCAGCAGTACGAAGGCGGGGACTGAAGCTTTCTTT	CASSTKAGTEAFF
NA	TRBJ2-5	TRBD2	TRBV5-6	TGTGCCAGCAGCACACAGCGGGGGGTAAAAGAGACCCAGTACTTC	CASSTQRGVKETQYF
once	TRBJ2-3	TRBD2	TRBV3-1/TRBV3-2	TGTGCCAGCGCCGCCGGGGGGGGTACGCAGTATTTT	CASAAGGGTQYF
NA	TRBJ2-2	TRBD2	TRBV10-1	TGCGCCAGCAGTCCTTCGGGACGGCCCGGGGGGACTGACACCGGGGAGCTGTTTTTT	CASSPSGRPGGTDTGELFF
NA	TRBJ1-1	NA	TRBV6-2/TRBV6-3	TGTGCCAGCAGTAATCAACAGGGAATCACTGAAGCTTTCTTT	CASSNQQGITEAFF
many	TRBJ1-1	NA	TRBV3-1/TRBV3-2	TGTGCCAGCAGCCCCTTAAACACTGAAGCTTTCTTT	CASSPLNTEAFF
NA	TRBJ1-2	TRBD1	TRBV7-9	TGTGCCAGCAGCACCCGACAGGGCGATGGCTACACCTTC	CASSTRQGDGYTF
NA	TRBJ1-5	TRBD1	TRBV18	TGTGCCAGCTCACCCGACAGGGGAAATCAGCCCCAGCATTTT	CASSPDRGNQPQHF
NA	TRBJ1-2	NA	TRBV3-1/TRBV3-2	TGTGCCAGCAGCCAAGGGGTCGGTGCAGGAACAACCTATGGCTACACCTTC	CASSQGVGAGTTYGYTF
NA	TRBJ2-7	NA	TRBV7-3	TGTGCCAGCAGCTACCAGGGGGGAGCCTCCTACGAGCAGTACTTC	CASSYQGGASYEQYF
NA	TRBJ1-4	TRBD1	TRBV5-1	TGCGCCAGCAGCCTTTCGACAGGGAATGAAAAACTGTTTTTT	CASSLSTGNEKLFF
NA	TRBJ2-1	TRBD2	TRBV4-1	TGCGCCAGCAGCCAGACTAGCGGGGGGAGCTCCTACAATGAGCAGTTCTTC	CASSQTSGGSSYNEQFF
NA	TRBJ1-3	TRBD1	TRBV11-2	TGTGCCAGCAGCTTAAAGGGGGCGCAGGGAAACACCATATATTTT	CASSLKGAQGNTIYF
NA	TRBJ1-1	TRBD1	TRBV28	TGTGCCAGCAGTTCAGGGGGCACGGGGTGGACTGAAGCTTTCTTT	CASSSGGTGWTEAFF
NA	TRBJ1-1	NA	TRBV5-1	TGCGCCAGCAGCTCGTACGAGTTAAACACTGAAGCTTTCTTT	CASSSYELNTEAFF
NA	TRBJ1-4	NA	TRBV4-1	TGCGCCAGCAGCTTATCGCGACGGGTGACTAATGAAAAACTGTTTTTT	CASSLSRRVTNEKLFF
NA	TRBJ2-3	TRBD1	TRBV14	TGTGCCAGCAGCCCCTGGACAGGGGAAGATACGCAGTATTTT	CASSPWTGEDTQYF
NA	TRBJ1-1	TRBD1	TRBV11-2	TGTGCCAGCAGCCACCCCCAGGGGGCCACGCGTTGGGGGACTGAAGCTTTCTTT	CASSHPQGATRWGTEAFF
few	TRBJ1-6	TRBD1	TRBV5-1	TGCGCCAGCAGCTTGGTGGGACAGAATTCACCCCTCCACTTT	CASSLVGQNSPLHF
NA	TRBJ2-3	NA	TRBV19	TGTGCCAGTAGTATAGGAGGAGGGGGCTCCGATACGCAGTATTTT	CASSIGGGGSDTQYF
NA	TRBJ2-1	TRBD1	TRBV19	TGTGCCAGTAGTATAGGACAGGGTCGGACAAATGAGCAGTTCTTC	CASSIGQGRTNEQFF
many	TRBJ2-3	TRBD2	TRBV19	TGTGCCAGTAGTATCGACCCAGCGGGGGAGACAGATACGCAGTATTTT	CASSIDPAGETDTQYF
few	TRBJ2-5	TRBD1	TRBV29-1	TGCAGCGTTGTAAGGACAGGGTCAGAGACCCAGTACTTC	CSVVRTGSETQYF
NA	TRBJ2-5	TRBD2	TRBV7-2	TGTGCCAGCAGCTTAGATTGGCTAGCGGGGGCTCCGGGGACCCAGTACTTC	CASSLDWLAGAPGTQYF
once	TRBJ1-6	NA	TRBV12-3/TRBV12-4	TGTGCCAGCAGTTTAATGTGGGGGGGCCTCCACTTT	CASSLMWGGLHF
NA	TRBJ2-1	NA	TRBV30	TGTGCCTGGAGTGTACAGTACAATGAGCAGTTCTTC	CAWSVQYNEQFF
NA	TRBJ1-5	NA	TRBV19	TGTGCCAGTAGTGCATCGGTCAATCAGCCCCAGCATTTT	CASSASVNQPQHF
NA	TRBJ2-7	TRBD2	TRBV5-1	TGCGCCAGCGCCACTCTAGCGGGGGCATACGAGCAGTACTTC	CASATLAGAYEQYF
NA	TRBJ2-5	TRBD1	TRBV2	TGTGCCAGCAGTACGGACAGGGGAGAGACCCAGTACTTC	CASSTDRGETQYF
NA	TRBJ1-6	NA	TRBV23-1	TGCGCCAGCAGTCAATCCCCGAGCTCCTATAATTCACCCCTCCACTTT	CASSQSPSSYNSPLHF
NA	TRBJ1-3	NA	TRBV2	TGTGCCAGCAGCCCAGGGCAGGCCTCTGGAAACACCATATATTTT	CASSPGQASGNTIYF
NA	TRBJ2-7	TRBD2	TRBV11-2	TGTGCCAGCAGCAAAGGACTAGCGGGGGAACTGCGGAACGAGCAGTACTTC	CASSKGLAGELRNEQYF
once	TRBJ2-3	NA	TRBV4-2	TGTGCCAGCAGCCGCAAAGAAAGCGGAGGGGAAATGGATACGCAGTATTTT	CASSRKESGGEMDTQYF
NA	TRBJ2-7	NA	TRBV7-8	TGTGCCAGCAGCTTAGTCGAAAGGGGCGAGCAGTACTTC	CASSLVERGEQYF
NA	TRBJ1-5	NA	TRBV19	TGTGCCAGTAGTGTCGGGTGGGGGGAGAGACAGCCCCAGCATTTT	CASSVGWGERQPQHF
NA	TRBJ1-1	TRBD1	TRBV5-1	TGCGCCAGCAGCTTGCAAGGGGGCACGAACACTGAAGCTTTCTTT	CASSLQGGTNTEAFF
NA	TRBJ2-1	TRBD2	TRBV2	TGTGCCAGCAGACTAGCGGGGGGCCCCCGACCGCCATTTAATGAGCAGTTCTTC	CASRLAGGPRPPFNEQFF
NA	TRBJ1-3	NA	TRBV20-1	TGCAGTGCCAAGCGGGGCGACACCATATATTTT	CSAKRGDTIYF
NA	TRBJ2-7	TRBD2	TRBV5-6	TGTGCCAGCAGCCCCAGGACTAGCGGGGGCTACGAGCAGTACTTC	CASSPRTSGGYEQYF
once	TRBJ2-7	TRBD2	TRBV3-1/TRBV3-2	TGTGCCAGCAGCCAATTGGGAGGGAAAGCCTACGAGCAGTACTTC	CASSQLGGKAYEQYF
NA	TRBJ2-7	NA	TRBV11-2	TGTGCCAGCAGCTTAGAACCGGCAGCGAGCTACGAGCAGTACTTC	CASSLEPAASYEQYF